This TCR beta chain derives from a study of shared clonotypes between healthy human individuals. Across the whole study: CD8 memory received one plate per donor, CD8 naive two, CD4 memory three and CD4 naive three.

The study's findings and limits: In several donors, around 4.8% of naive CD4 clonotypes appeared in common.

Using immunoSEQ multiplex PCR, the repertoire was profiled, and TCRdb retains in-frame clones only, with some absent. This table holds millions of clones, over 85% found once. Notes on this clone: The antigen is undetermined.

Naive CD8 cells comprised CD45RO-negative, CCR7-positively selected cells, excluding terminally differentiated effector memory CD45RA+ cells. This clonotype originated in a man younger than 30 in good health. The sequencing sample was made of naive CD8+ T cells sorted from blood.

CDR3 loop: CAISEFSGIEAFF. The CDR3 coding sequence is TGTGCCATCAGTGAATTTTCAGGGATTGAAGCTTTCTTT. The chain links TRBV10-3 to TRBJ1-1; D might be TRBD1 (5 bases). This CDR3 spans 13 amino acids. The germline gives CDR1 ENHRY, CDR2 SYGVKD. Trimming pared 3 bases from V and 7 bases from J, leaving 12 bases between.